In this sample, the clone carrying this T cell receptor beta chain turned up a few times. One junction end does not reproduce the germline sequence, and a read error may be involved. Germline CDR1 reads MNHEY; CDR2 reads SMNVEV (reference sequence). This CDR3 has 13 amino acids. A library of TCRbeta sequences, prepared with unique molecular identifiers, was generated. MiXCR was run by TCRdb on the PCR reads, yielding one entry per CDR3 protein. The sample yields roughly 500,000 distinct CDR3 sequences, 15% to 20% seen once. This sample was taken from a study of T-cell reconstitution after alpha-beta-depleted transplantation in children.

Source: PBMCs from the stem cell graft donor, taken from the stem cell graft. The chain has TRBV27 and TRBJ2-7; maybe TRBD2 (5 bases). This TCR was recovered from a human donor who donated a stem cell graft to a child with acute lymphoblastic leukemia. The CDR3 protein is CATSPGVAYEQYF. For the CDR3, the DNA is TGTGCCACCAGTCCCGGGGTAGCCTACGAGCAGTACTTC.